Listed below are T cell receptor beta chains from one sample, sequenced in a study of CD8 T cells in Susac syndrome. MiXCR, run by TCRdb on the immunoSEQ multiplex PCR reads, gives a single entry per CDR3 protein. The data show 100,000 to 150,000 distinct CDR3 sequences, more than 90% seen once. Material for sequencing was CD4+ T cells from PBMCs. These receptors were taken from a human donor in good health. Both conserved end residues are part of each CDR3. The D gene is left open where the match is weak. A clone size is listed for some rows: how often the clone was seen (once, few, many), or a class if it is expanded.

V gene	J gene	clone size	D gene	CDR3 protein	CDR3 DNA
TRBV12-3/TRBV12-4	TRBJ2-1	-	-	CASTPVVSSYNEQFF	TGTGCCAGCACCCCCGTAGTGAGCTCCTACAATGAGCAGTTCTTC
TRBV5-1	TRBJ2-7	once	-	CASSLDGGSYEQYF	TGCGCCAGCAGCTTGGACGGGGGATCCTACGAGCAGTACTTC
TRBV2	TRBJ2-5	once	-	CASSKQRASQETQYF	TGTGCCAGCAGTAAGCAGCGGGCAAGCCAAGAGACCCAGTACTTC
TRBV30	TRBJ2-1	-	-	CAWHNRNHGQFF	TGTGCCTGGCACAACCGAAATCATGGGCAGTTCTTC
TRBV10-2	TRBJ1-1	-	-	CASSLPGDTEAFF	TGCGCCAGCAGCCTCCCTGGGGACACTGAAGCTTTCTTT
TRBV29-1	TRBJ2-3	-	TRBD2	CSVVLAGGTQYF	TGCAGCGTTGTACTAGCGGGAGGTACGCAGTATTTT
TRBV10-3	TRBJ1-5	-	TRBD1	CAISPDRVNQPQHF	TGTGCCATCAGCCCCGACAGGGTAAATCAGCCCCAGCATTTT
TRBV20-1	TRBJ2-7	once	TRBD2	CSAPGLAGREQYF	TGCAGTGCCCCTGGACTAGCGGGACGGGAGCAGTACTTC
TRBV3-1	TRBJ1-4	-	TRBD1	CASSQLPGQGDEKLFF	TGTGCCAGCAGCCAGTTACCGGGACAGGGAGATGAAAAACTGTTTTTT
TRBV20-1	TRBJ1-1	few	-	CSARGATEAFF	TGCAGTGCTAGAGGGGCAACTGAAGCTTTCTTT